A selection of T cell receptor beta chains follows, all from one sample in a study of T cell repertoires in cytomegalovirus infection. TCRdb re-called the reads with MiXCR, one entry per CDR3 protein. The table lists 65,000 to 95,000 distinct CDR3 sequences, less than 4.5% of them singletons, with 4.6% in the top ten. The sequencing input was PBMCs. The receptors were gathered from a human donor in good health (CMV status not recorded). Some clones in this sample may be carry-over from other donors' samples. Each CDR3 is given with its conserved first and last residue. The order of the fields is D gene, clone size, V gene, J gene, CDR3 DNA, CDR3 protein. A D gene is named only where the DNA matches it firmly. Clone size, where shown, is once, few, many, or a class for clones that have expanded.

d_call: -
clone_size: many
v_call: TRBV6-6
j_call: TRBJ1-1
cdr3_nt: TGTGCCAGCAGTTACTCTCGACCCATGAACACTGAAGCTTTCTTT
cdr3_aa: CASSYSRPMNTEAFF

d_call: TRBD1
clone_size: many
v_call: TRBV4-2
j_call: TRBJ1-3
cdr3_nt: TGTGCCAGCAGCCAAGGACAGGGCTCTGGAAACACCATATATTTT
cdr3_aa: CASSQGQGSGNTIYF

d_call: TRBD1
clone_size: many
v_call: TRBV2
j_call: TRBJ1-1
cdr3_nt: TGTGCCAGCAGAAAGGCCGGGACAGGGGAGGGGGCTTTCTTT
cdr3_aa: CASRKAGTGEGAFF

d_call: -
clone_size: many
v_call: TRBV7-9
j_call: TRBJ1-1
cdr3_nt: TGTGCCAGCAGCTTCGGGTTGAACACTGAAGCTTTCTTT
cdr3_aa: CASSFGLNTEAFF

d_call: -
clone_size: many
v_call: TRBV6-1
j_call: TRBJ2-1
cdr3_nt: TGTGCCAGCAGTGAAAGGATTGGGTACCCCTACAATGAGCAGTTCTTC
cdr3_aa: CASSERIGYPYNEQFF

d_call: -
clone_size: many
v_call: TRBV29-1
j_call: TRBJ1-5
cdr3_nt: TGCAGCGTTGACGAGGGGGATAGCAATCAGCCCCAGCATTTT
cdr3_aa: CSVDEGDSNQPQHF

d_call: -
clone_size: many
v_call: TRBV5-4
j_call: TRBJ2-3
cdr3_nt: TGTGCCAGCAGCTCGGGTCGGGGACCGAACACAGATACGCAGTATTTT
cdr3_aa: CASSSGRGPNTDTQYF

d_call: -
clone_size: many
v_call: TRBV12-3/TRBV12-4
j_call: TRBJ2-5
cdr3_nt: TGTGCCAGCAGTTTACGAGGGATGGGCACCCAGTACTTC
cdr3_aa: CASSLRGMGTQYF

d_call: -
clone_size: many
v_call: TRBV12-5
j_call: TRBJ1-1
cdr3_nt: TGTGCTAGTGGTTTGGAAGAAGGCACTGAAGCTTTCTTT
cdr3_aa: CASGLEEGTEAFF

d_call: TRBD1
clone_size: many
v_call: TRBV7-2
j_call: TRBJ2-6
cdr3_nt: TGTGCCAGCAGCTTCCGACAGGGTGTGCGAGGGGCCAACGTCCTGACTTTC
cdr3_aa: CASSFRQGVRGANVLTF

d_call: -
clone_size: many
v_call: TRBV11-2
j_call: TRBJ2-7
cdr3_nt: TGTGCCAGCAGCTTAGATAAGCACCATACCTACGAGCAGTACTTC
cdr3_aa: CASSLDKHHTYEQYF

d_call: -
clone_size: many
v_call: TRBV7-2
j_call: TRBJ1-3
cdr3_nt: TGTGCCAGCAGCCTGGTCAGCTCTGGAAACACCATATATTTT
cdr3_aa: CASSLVSSGNTIYF

d_call: -
clone_size: many
v_call: TRBV7-8
j_call: TRBJ2-3
cdr3_nt: TGTGCCAGCAGCTTAGCGCCCATTTTGGCAGATACGCAGTATTTT
cdr3_aa: CASSLAPILADTQYF

d_call: TRBD1
clone_size: -
v_call: TRBV6-2/TRBV6-3
j_call: TRBJ2-1
cdr3_nt: TGTGCCAGCAGCCGGGACAGGACAAGTGAGCAGTTCTTC
cdr3_aa: CASSRDRTSEQFF

d_call: TRBD2
clone_size: many
v_call: TRBV6-6
j_call: TRBJ2-3
cdr3_nt: TGTGCCAGCAGTACTGGGGGACTAGCGGGGACGAAGGATACGCAGTATTTT
cdr3_aa: CASSTGGLAGTKDTQYF

d_call: -
clone_size: many
v_call: TRBV6-5
j_call: TRBJ1-1
cdr3_nt: TGTGCCAGCAGTTACTCGGGAGCTAACCCTGAAGCTTTCTTT
cdr3_aa: CASSYSGANPEAFF

d_call: -
clone_size: many
v_call: TRBV6-6
j_call: TRBJ1-1
cdr3_nt: TGTGCCAGCAGTTACTCGAGTCCGGACACTGAAGCTTTCTTT
cdr3_aa: CASSYSSPDTEAFF

d_call: -
clone_size: many
v_call: TRBV28
j_call: TRBJ2-3
cdr3_nt: TGTGCCAGCAAGGACATAGGCACAGATACGCAGTATTTT
cdr3_aa: CASKDIGTDTQYF

d_call: -
clone_size: many
v_call: TRBV7-9
j_call: TRBJ2-3
cdr3_nt: TGTGCCAGCAGCTTTTTTGGGTACACGCAGTATTTT
cdr3_aa: CASSFFGYTQYF

d_call: TRBD2
clone_size: many
v_call: TRBV4-3
j_call: TRBJ2-3
cdr3_nt: TGCGCCAGCACTTCGGCGGGGGGGGGGGATACGCAGTATTTT
cdr3_aa: CASTSAGGGDTQYF

d_call: TRBD1
clone_size: many
v_call: TRBV7-9
j_call: TRBJ1-6
cdr3_nt: TGTGCCAGCAGCCCGACAGGGACCTTCGGTCTTTTTTCACCCCTCCACTTT
cdr3_aa: CASSPTGTFGLFSPLHF

d_call: TRBD1
clone_size: many
v_call: TRBV6-2/TRBV6-3
j_call: TRBJ2-1
cdr3_nt: TGTGCCAGCAGTAAACAGGGGGTAGAGCAGTTCTTC
cdr3_aa: CASSKQGVEQFF

d_call: TRBD1
clone_size: many
v_call: TRBV11-2
j_call: TRBJ1-1
cdr3_nt: TGTGCCAGCAGAGAACCGGGACAGCCTAATGAAGCTTTCTTT
cdr3_aa: CASREPGQPNEAFF

d_call: -
clone_size: many
v_call: TRBV6-1
j_call: TRBJ2-3
cdr3_nt: TGTGCCACCCAGAGGGTCAGCACAGATACGCAGTATTTT
cdr3_aa: CATQRVSTDTQYF

d_call: TRBD1
clone_size: many
v_call: TRBV25-1
j_call: TRBJ1-2
cdr3_nt: TGTGCCAGCACTTTCGGGACAGGGGCCTATGGCTACACCTTC
cdr3_aa: CASTFGTGAYGYTF

d_call: -
clone_size: many
v_call: TRBV5-4
j_call: TRBJ2-4
cdr3_nt: TGTGCCAGCGCAAACGTGTTAGCCAAAAACATTCAGTACTTC
cdr3_aa: CASANVLAKNIQYF

d_call: TRBD1
clone_size: many
v_call: TRBV19
j_call: TRBJ2-3
cdr3_nt: TGTGCCAGTAGTTGGGACAGGAGCACAGATACGCAGTATTTT
cdr3_aa: CASSWDRSTDTQYF

d_call: TRBD2
clone_size: many
v_call: TRBV12-3/TRBV12-4
j_call: TRBJ2-5
cdr3_nt: TGTGCCAGCAGTATGGCTAGCGGGGGCCAAGAGACCCAGTACTTC
cdr3_aa: CASSMASGGQETQYF

d_call: TRBD1
clone_size: many
v_call: TRBV4-3
j_call: TRBJ1-2
cdr3_nt: TGCGCCAGCAGCAAGGACAGGAACTATGGCTACACCTTC
cdr3_aa: CASSKDRNYGYTF

d_call: -
clone_size: many
v_call: TRBV7-2
j_call: TRBJ2-7
cdr3_nt: TGTGCCAGCATCGATAGCGGTGTGGGGGAGCAGTACTTC
cdr3_aa: CASIDSGVGEQYF

d_call: -
clone_size: many
v_call: TRBV11-3
j_call: TRBJ1-1
cdr3_nt: TGTGCCAGCAGCTTCAGACGGTACACTGAAGCTTTCTTT
cdr3_aa: CASSFRRYTEAFF

d_call: -
clone_size: many
v_call: TRBV7-9
j_call: TRBJ2-7
cdr3_nt: TGTGCCAGCAGCCCAGGCGACAGGCCAAGGTTGGTCGAGCAGTACTTC
cdr3_aa: CASSPGDRPRLVEQYF

d_call: TRBD1
clone_size: many
v_call: TRBV7-9
j_call: TRBJ1-1
cdr3_nt: TGTGCCAGCAGCCCCCGGGACAGCGGGAACACTGAAGCTTTCTTT
cdr3_aa: CASSPRDSGNTEAFF

d_call: TRBD1
clone_size: many
v_call: TRBV7-2
j_call: TRBJ2-1
cdr3_nt: TGTGCCAGCAGCATCAGGGGGCGCGGGCAGTTCTTC
cdr3_aa: CASSIRGRGQFF

d_call: -
clone_size: many
v_call: TRBV5-5
j_call: TRBJ1-3
cdr3_nt: TGTGCCAGCAGCTTGGTGCCCGCGGCAGGTGGACCCTCTGGAAACACCATATATTTT
cdr3_aa: CASSLVPAAGGPSGNTIYF

d_call: -
clone_size: many
v_call: TRBV10-3
j_call: TRBJ2-7
cdr3_nt: TGTGCCATCAGGATAGGGACGTCGAGCTCCTACGAGCAGTACTTC
cdr3_aa: CAIRIGTSSSYEQYF

d_call: -
clone_size: many
v_call: TRBV6-1
j_call: TRBJ1-6
cdr3_nt: TGTGCCAGCAGTGGGGCAGGACCTGGGGATTCACCCCTCCACTTT
cdr3_aa: CASSGAGPGDSPLHF